This T cell receptor beta chain was found in a study of T cell repertoires in cytomegalovirus infection. The CDR3 totals 15 residues. V was clipped by 6 bases and J by 3 bases; unmatched bases: 7. Germline V gene data show CDR1 as MNHEY and CDR2 as SVGAGI. As for this clonotype: Antigen: not known.

TCRdb fed the reads into MiXCR, producing one record per CDR3 protein. The sample gives under 600,000 distinct CDR3 sequences, about 15% of which show up once; more than 20% is in the top ten. The study, taken as a whole, reports: Clonotype analysis showed dominance of the ex vivo response by HLA-C-restricted CMV-specific TCR beta clonotypes.

The sequenced sample was CD8+ T cells from PBMCs. This receptor was identified in a human donor in good health (CMV status not recorded). Some clones in this sample may be carry-over from other donors' samples. This chain links TRBV6-5 with TRBJ2-7; 11 positions match TRBD2. CDR3 in amino acids: CASSPGLAGDYEQYF. The CDR3 coding sequence is TGTGCCAGCAGCCCCGGACTAGCGGGTGACTACGAGCAGTACTTC.